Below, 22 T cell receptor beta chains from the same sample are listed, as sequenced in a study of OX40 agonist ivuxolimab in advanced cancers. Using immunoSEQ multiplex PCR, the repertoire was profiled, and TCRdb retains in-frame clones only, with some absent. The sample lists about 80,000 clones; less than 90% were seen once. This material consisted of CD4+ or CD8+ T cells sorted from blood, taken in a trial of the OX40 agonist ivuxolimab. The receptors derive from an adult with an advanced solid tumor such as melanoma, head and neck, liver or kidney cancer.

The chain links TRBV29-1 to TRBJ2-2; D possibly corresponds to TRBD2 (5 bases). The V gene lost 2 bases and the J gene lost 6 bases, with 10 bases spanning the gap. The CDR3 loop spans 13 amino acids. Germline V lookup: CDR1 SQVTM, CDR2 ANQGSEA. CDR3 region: CSVERERAGELFF. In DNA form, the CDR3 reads TGCAGCGTTGAAAGGGAGAGGGCCGGGGAGCTGTTTTTT.

The CDR3 DNA reads TGTGCCAGCAGCTCTCAAACTAGCGCCCAAGAGACCCAGTACTTC. This translates into CASSSQTSAQETQYF. The chain employs TRBV5-6 and TRBJ2-5, with TRBD2 matching 7 bases. CDR1 SGHDT and CDR2 YYEEEE come from the germline V gene. After removal of 3 bases from V and 1 base from J, the junction contained 6 bases not matched to a gene. The CDR3 contains 15 residues.

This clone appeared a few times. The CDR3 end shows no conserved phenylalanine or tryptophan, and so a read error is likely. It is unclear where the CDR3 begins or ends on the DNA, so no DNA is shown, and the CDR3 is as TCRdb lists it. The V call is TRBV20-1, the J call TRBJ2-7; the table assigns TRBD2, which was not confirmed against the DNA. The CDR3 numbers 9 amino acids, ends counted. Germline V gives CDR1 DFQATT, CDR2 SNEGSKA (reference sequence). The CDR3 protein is CSAGVGPGP.

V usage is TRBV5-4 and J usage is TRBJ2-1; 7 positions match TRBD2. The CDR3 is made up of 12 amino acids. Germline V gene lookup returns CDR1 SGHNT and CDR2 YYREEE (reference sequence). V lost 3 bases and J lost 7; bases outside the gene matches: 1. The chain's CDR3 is CASSWGGNEQFF. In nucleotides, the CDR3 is TGTGCCAGCAGCTGGGGGGGAAATGAGCAGTTCTTC.

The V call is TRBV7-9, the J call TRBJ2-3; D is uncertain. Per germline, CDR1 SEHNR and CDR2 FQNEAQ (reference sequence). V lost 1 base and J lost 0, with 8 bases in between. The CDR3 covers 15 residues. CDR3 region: CASSLVSASTDTQYF. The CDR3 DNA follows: TGTGCCAGCAGCTTAGTCTCAGCGAGCACAGATACGCAGTATTTT. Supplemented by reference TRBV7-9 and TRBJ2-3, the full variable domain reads DTGVSQNPRHKITKRGQNVTFRCDPISEHNRLYWYRQTLGQGPEFLTYFQNEAQLEKSRLLSDRFSAERPKGSFSTLEIQRTEQGDSAMYLCASSLVSASTDTQYFGPGTRLTVL.

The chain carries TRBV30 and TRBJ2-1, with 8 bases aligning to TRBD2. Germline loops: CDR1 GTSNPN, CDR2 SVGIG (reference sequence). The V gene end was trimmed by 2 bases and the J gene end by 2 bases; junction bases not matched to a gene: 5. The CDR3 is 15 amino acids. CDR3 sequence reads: CAWSLAGITYNEQFF. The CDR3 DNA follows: TGTGCCTGGAGTTTAGCGGGAATTACCTACAATGAGCAGTTCTTC.

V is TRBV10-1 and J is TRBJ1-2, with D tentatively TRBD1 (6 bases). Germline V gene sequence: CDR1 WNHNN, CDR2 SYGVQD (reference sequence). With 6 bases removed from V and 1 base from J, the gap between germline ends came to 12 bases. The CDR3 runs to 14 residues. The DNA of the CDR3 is TGCGCCAGCAGCCCGGGGGCAGTTAACTATGGCTACACCTTC. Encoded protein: CASSPGAVNYGYTF.

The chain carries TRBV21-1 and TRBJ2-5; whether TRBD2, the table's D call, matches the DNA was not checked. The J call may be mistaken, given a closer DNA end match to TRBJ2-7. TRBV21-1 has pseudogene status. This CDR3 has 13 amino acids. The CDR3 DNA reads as TGTGCCATTTCGATGGGAGGCGAGTACGAGCAGTACTTC. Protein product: CAISMGGEYEQYF.

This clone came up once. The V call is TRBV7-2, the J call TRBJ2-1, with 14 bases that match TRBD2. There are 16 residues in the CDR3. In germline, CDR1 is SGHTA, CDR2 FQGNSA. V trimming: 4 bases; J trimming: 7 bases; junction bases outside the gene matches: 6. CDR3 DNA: TGTGCCAGCAGCTCCGCCGGGACTAGCGGGAGTAATGAGCAGTTCTTC. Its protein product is CASSSAGTSGSNEQFF.

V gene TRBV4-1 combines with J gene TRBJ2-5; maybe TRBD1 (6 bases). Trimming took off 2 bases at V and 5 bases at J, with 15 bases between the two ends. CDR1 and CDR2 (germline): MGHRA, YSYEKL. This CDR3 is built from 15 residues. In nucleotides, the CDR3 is TGCGCCAGCAGCCAAACCCTCAGGGGCGAGGAGACCCAGTACTTC. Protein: CASSQTLRGEETQYF.

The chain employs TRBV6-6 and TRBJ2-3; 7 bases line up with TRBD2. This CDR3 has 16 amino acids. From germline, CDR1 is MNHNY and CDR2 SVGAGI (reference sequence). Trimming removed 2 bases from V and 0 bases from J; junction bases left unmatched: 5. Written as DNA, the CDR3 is TGTGCCAGCAGTTACCTGGCTAGCGGTAGCACAGATACGCAGTATTTT. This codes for CASSYLASGSTDTQYF.

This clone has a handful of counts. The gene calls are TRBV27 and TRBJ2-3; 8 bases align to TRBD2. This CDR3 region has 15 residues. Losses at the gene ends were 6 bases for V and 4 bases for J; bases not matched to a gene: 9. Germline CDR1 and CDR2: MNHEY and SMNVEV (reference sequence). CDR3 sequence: CASRRTSFKPDTQYF. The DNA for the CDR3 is TGTGCCAGCAGGAGGACTAGCTTTAAGCCAGATACGCAGTATTTT.

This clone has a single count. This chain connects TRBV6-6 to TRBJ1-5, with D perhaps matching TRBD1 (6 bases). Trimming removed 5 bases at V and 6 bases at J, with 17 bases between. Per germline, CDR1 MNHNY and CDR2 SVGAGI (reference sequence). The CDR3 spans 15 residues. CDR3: CASSPHGGAGQPQHF. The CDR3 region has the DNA TGTGCCAGCAGTCCCCACGGGGGCGCCGGTCAGCCCCAGCATTTT.

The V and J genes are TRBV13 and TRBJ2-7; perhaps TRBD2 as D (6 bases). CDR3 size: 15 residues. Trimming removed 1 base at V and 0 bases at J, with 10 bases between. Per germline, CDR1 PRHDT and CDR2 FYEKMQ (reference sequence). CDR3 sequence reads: CASSLAQRASYEQYF. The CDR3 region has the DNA TGTGCCAGCAGCTTAGCCCAGCGGGCCTCCTACGAGCAGTACTTC.

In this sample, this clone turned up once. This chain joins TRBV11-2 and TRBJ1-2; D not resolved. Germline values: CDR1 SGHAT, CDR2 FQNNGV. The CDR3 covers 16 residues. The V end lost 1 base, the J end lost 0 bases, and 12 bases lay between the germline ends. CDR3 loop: CASSLGTETPNYGYTF. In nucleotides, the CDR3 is TGTGCCAGCAGCTTAGGCACGGAGACTCCTAACTATGGCTACACCTTC.

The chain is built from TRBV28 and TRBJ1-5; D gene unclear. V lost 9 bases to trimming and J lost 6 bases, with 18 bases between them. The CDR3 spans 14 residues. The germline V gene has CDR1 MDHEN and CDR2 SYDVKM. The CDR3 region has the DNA TGTGCCAGATGCCGGCAGCACCCCCGTCAGCCCCAGCATTTT. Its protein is CARCRQHPRQPQHF.

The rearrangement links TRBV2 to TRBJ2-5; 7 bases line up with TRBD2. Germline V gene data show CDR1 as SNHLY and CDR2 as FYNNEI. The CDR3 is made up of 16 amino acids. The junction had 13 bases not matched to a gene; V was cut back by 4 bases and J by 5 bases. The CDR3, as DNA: TGTGCCAGCAGTGGAGCTCTAGCGGAGGCTGAGGAGACCCAGTACTTC. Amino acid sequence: CASSGALAEAEETQYF.

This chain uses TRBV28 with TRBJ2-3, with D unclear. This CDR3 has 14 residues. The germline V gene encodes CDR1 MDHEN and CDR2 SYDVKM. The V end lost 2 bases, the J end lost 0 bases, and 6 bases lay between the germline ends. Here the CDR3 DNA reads TGTGCCAGCAGTTTACCAGACAGCACAGATACGCAGTATTTT. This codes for CASSLPDSTDTQYF.

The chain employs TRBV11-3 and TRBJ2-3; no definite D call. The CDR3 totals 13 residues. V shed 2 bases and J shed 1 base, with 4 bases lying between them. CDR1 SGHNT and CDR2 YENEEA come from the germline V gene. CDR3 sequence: CASSLRGTDTQYF. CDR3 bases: TGTGCCAGCAGCTTACGGGGCACAGATACGCAGTATTTT. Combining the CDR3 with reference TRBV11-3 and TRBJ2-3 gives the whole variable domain EAGVVQSPRYKIIEKKQPVAFWCNPISGHNTLYWYLQNLGQGPELLIRYENEEAVDDSQLPKDRFSAERLKGVDSTLKIQPAELGDSAVYLCASSLRGTDTQYFGPGTRLTVL.

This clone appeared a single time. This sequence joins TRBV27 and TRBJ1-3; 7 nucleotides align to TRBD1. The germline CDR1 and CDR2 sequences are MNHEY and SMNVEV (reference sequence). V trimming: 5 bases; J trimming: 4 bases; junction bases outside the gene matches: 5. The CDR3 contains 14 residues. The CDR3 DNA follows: TGTGCCAGCAGTCTACAGGGGCCAGGAAACACCATATATTTT. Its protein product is CASSLQGPGNTIYF.

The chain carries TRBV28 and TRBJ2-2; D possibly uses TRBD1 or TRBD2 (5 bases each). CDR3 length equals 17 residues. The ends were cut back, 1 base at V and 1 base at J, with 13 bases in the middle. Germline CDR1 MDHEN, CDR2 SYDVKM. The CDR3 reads CASSLLPGPRNTGELFF. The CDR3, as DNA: TGTGCCAGCAGTTTATTGCCGGGACCCAGGAACACCGGGGAGCTGTTTTTT.

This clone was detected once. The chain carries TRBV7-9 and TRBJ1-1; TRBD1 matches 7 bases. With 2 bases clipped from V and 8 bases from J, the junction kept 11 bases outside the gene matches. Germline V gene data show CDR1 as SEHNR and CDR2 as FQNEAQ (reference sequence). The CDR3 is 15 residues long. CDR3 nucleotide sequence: TGTGCCAGCAGCTTAAGGACAGGAACGGGGTTAGAAGCTTTCTTT. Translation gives CASSLRTGTGLEAFF.